The 4 T cell receptor beta chains below were found in one sample sequenced in a study of blood T cells in healthy people across ages. Primed by a sample-barcoded 5' primer and a J-beta primer mix, a second PCR proceeded for 7 to 11 cycles. A single record per CDR3 protein comes from TCRdb applying MiXCR to the 5' RACE reads. The sample consists of roughly 1.9 million distinct CDR3 sequences, around 40% of them appearing once. The sequencing input was blood. Receptors originate from a human donor in good health.

In the case of this clonotype: The junction differs from germline at one of its ends, possibly a read error. This chain links TRBV20-1 with TRBJ1-2; the match to TRBD1 covers 8 bases. Germline CDR1 DFQATT, CDR2 SNEGSKA (reference sequence). The CDR3 is 17 residues long. CDR3 in amino acids: CSASYPDRGALGYSYTF. As DNA, the CDR3 is TGCAGTGCTAGTTACCCCGACAGGGGAGCTTTAGGCTATAGCTACACCTTC.

The chain is built from TRBV5-1 and TRBJ2-1, with a tentative D call TRBD2 (5 bases). V dropped 4 bases and J dropped 1 base, with 12 bases sitting between them. Germline V gene lookup returns CDR1 SGHRS and CDR2 YFSETQ. This CDR3 contains 15 residues. CDR3: CASSETGWSYNEQFF. As DNA, the CDR3 is TGCGCCAGCAGCGAGACGGGGTGGTCCTACAATGAGCAGTTCTTC.

The chain recombines TRBV25-1 with TRBJ1-2; TRBD1 is a possible D gene (5 bases). This CDR3 has 15 amino acids. V was clipped by 3 bases and J by 6 bases, with 17 bases between them. Germline values: CDR1 MGHDK, CDR2 SYGVNS. The CDR3 nucleotides read TGTGCCAGCAGTGATTTATCACCGAGGGGTCATGGCTACACCTTC. It specifies CASSDLSPRGHGYTF.

The V call is TRBV7-2, the J call TRBJ2-7; D uncertain. The CDR3 is made up of 14 amino acids. Per germline, CDR1 SGHTA and CDR2 FQGNSA. The germline V and J ends were trimmed by 4 bases and 2 bases, with 12 bases remaining between them. The CDR3 region is CASSSGPTPYEQYF. The CDR3, as DNA: TGTGCCAGCAGCTCCGGCCCAACCCCCTACGAGCAGTACTTC. Using reference TRBV7-2 and TRBJ2-7 for the parts outside the CDR3, the full variable domain is GAGVSQSPSNKVTEKGKDVELRCDPISGHTALYWYRQSLGQGLEFLIYFQGNSAPDKSGLPSDRFSAERTGGSVSTLTIQRTQQEDSAVYLCASSSGPTPYEQYFGPGTRLTVT.